Each of the 13 T cell receptor beta chains below was sequenced from the same sample in a study of beta chain features in type 1 diabetes. Notes on the study in general: When Type 1 diabetes patients were examined, their TCRB CDR3s proved moderately but significantly shorter in all four CD4+ subsets.

All of the isolated RNA was reverse transcribed, so expressed TCRB transcripts were sequenced. Produced via immunoSEQ multiplex PCR; TCRdb's table is partial and in-frame only. The sample shows some 270,000 clones, around 9.9% of them seen only once. Antigen specificity for these receptors is unknown. Material for sequencing was naive CD4+ T cells from blood. These receptors were taken from a man aged 25 to 40 with type 1 diabetes.

This clone appeared a few times. The rearrangement links TRBV5-6 to TRBJ2-6; D uncertain. CDR3 length: 13 amino acids. V was shortened by 4 bases and J by 1 base, with 3 bases between the two germline ends. Germline loops: CDR1 SGHDT, CDR2 YYEEEE. CDR3 amino acids: CASSPSGANVLTF. For the CDR3, the DNA is TGTGCCAGCAGCCCGTCTGGGGCCAACGTCCTGACTTTC.

V is TRBV28 and J is TRBJ1-2, with D hard to call. Germline V gene sequence: CDR1 MDHEN, CDR2 SYDVKM. Trimming took off 2 bases at V and 1 base at J, with 8 bases between the two ends. This CDR3 region has 14 residues. The CDR3 region is CASSLGGFNYGYTF. The CDR3 coding sequence is TGTGCCAGCAGTTTAGGCGGCTTTAACTATGGCTACACCTTC.

This clone appeared a few times. The chain joins TRBV7-9 to TRBJ1-1; TRBD1 might be the D (5 bases). V was cut by 5 bases and J by 4 bases, with 17 bases left in between. Germline loops: CDR1 SEHNR, CDR2 FQNEAQ (reference sequence). This CDR3 spans 15 amino acids. This chain's CDR3 is CASSLRGESGTEAFF. DNA of the CDR3: TGTGCCAGCAGCCTACGGGGGGAATCTGGCACTGAAGCTTTCTTT.

This clone was counted a few times. The chain combines TRBV5-1 with TRBJ1-2; D uncertain. This CDR3 is 16 amino acids long. CDR1 is SGHRS, CDR2 YFSETQ, per germline. Trimming removed 3 bases at V and 2 bases at J, with 17 bases between. CDR3 in amino acids: CASSSTVGGVNYGYTF. In DNA form, the CDR3 reads TGCGCCAGCAGCTCGACGGTAGGCGGGGTAAACTATGGCTACACCTTC.

The sample holds a few counts of this clone. This chain uses TRBV11-2 with TRBJ2-1, with no clear D. Trimming stripped 5 bases from V and 7 bases from J, with 9 bases between. CDR3 length equals 12 residues. CDR1 is SGHAT and CDR2 is FQNNGV in the germline V gene. In DNA form, the CDR3 reads TGTGCCAGCAGCGTACACACGAATGAGCAGTTCTTC. It is translated as CASSVHTNEQFF.

This clone occurred a few times. V and J are TRBV5-4 and TRBJ2-7; 8 bases agree with TRBD2. Germline V gene data show CDR1 as SGHNT and CDR2 as YYREEE (reference sequence). J lost 4 bases, V lost 3 bases, and 6 bases had no gene match. The CDR3 contains 14 residues. The CDR3 nucleotides are TGTGCCAGCAGCTCCGGGGGGGCCGGGTACGAGCAGTACTTC. Translating gives CASSSGGAGYEQYF.

On this clone: The sample contains more than one DNA sequence encoding this CDR3. This chain links TRBV18 with TRBJ1-2; TRBD1 is a possible D gene (5 bases). Trimming cost V 3 bases and J 2 bases, with 7 bases left between them. CDR3 length equals 13 residues. The germline V gene encodes CDR1 KGHSH and CDR2 LQKENI. The CDR3 sequence: CASSPDRNYGYTF. The CDR3, as DNA: TGTGCCAGCTCACCTGACAGAAACTATGGCTACACCTTC.

This chain links TRBV30 with TRBJ2-5; 15 nucleotides agree with TRBD2. Per germline, CDR1 GTSNPN and CDR2 SVGIG (reference sequence). Trimming cost V 3 bases and J 7 bases; bases outside gene matches: 18. The CDR3 contains 19 residues. Here the CDR3 DNA reads TGTGCCTGGAGCCAAGCCCGGACTAGCGGGGGGGGCCCGAGTTGGACCCAGTACTTC. As protein: CAWSQARTSGGGPSWTQYF.

A few counts support this clone. Distinct nucleotide sequences in the sample also encode this CDR3. The V call is TRBV9, the J call TRBJ2-3, with 7 bases identical to TRBD2. The trim removed 2 bases at V and 3 bases at J, leaving 3 bases unmatched. Germline V CDR1 and CDR2: SGDLS, YYNGEE. The CDR3 covers 14 residues. The CDR3 sequence is CASSVGSGTDTQYF. The CDR3 DNA reads as TGTGCCAGCAGCGTGGGTAGCGGGACAGATACGCAGTATTTT.

Only a few counts were recorded for this clone. Here the CDR3 reads CASSQGAWGSPLHF. CDR3 sequence (DNA): TGTGCCAGCAGCCAGGGGGCGTGGGGTTCACCCCTCCACTTT. The chain carries TRBV5-6 and TRBJ1-6; TRBD1 matches at 8 bases. CDR1 and CDR2 (germline): SGHDT, YYEEEE. After removal of 4 bases from V and 9 bases from J, the junction contained 6 bases not matched to a gene. The CDR3 covers 14 residues.

This clone was seen a few times. The V and J genes are TRBV27 and TRBJ1-1; D is perhaps TRBD1 (6 bases). V dropped 3 bases and J dropped 1 base, with 9 bases sitting between them. CDR3 length: 14 residues. Germline lookup yields CDR1 MNHEY and CDR2 SMNVEV (reference sequence). CDR3 coding DNA: TGTGCCAGCAGTTTTTTACAGGGGAACACTGAAGCTTTCTTT. Protein product: CASSFLQGNTEAFF.

The chain has TRBV5-6 and TRBJ2-7; perhaps TRBD2 as D (6 bases). V lost 4 bases and J 6 bases, leaving 14 bases between the germline ends. Germline loops: CDR1 SGHDT, CDR2 YYEEEE. This CDR3 region has 13 residues. The CDR3 DNA reads as TGTGCCAGCAGCCTGGGCGGGGACTTCGAGCAGTACTTC. This sequence encodes CASSLGGDFEQYF.

This clone was detected only a few times. V usage is TRBV28 and J usage is TRBJ2-5; TRBD1 aligns across 8 bases. The J segment lost 3 bases and the V segment lost 4 bases, leaving 1 base of the junction unmatched. The germline CDR1 and CDR2 sequences are MDHEN and SYDVKM. The CDR3 runs to 13 residues. The CDR3 nucleotides read TGTGCCAGCAGTTCAGGGGGCGAAGAGACCCAGTACTTC. It specifies CASSSGGEETQYF.